Below, 14 T cell receptor beta chains from the same sample are listed, as sequenced in a study of cytomegalovirus exposure and HLA in healthy donors. PCR amplification relied on 60 Vbeta primers (plus 13 Jbeta primers). Method: immunoSEQ multiplex PCR; TCRdb's copy keeps in-frame clones and lacks some. The profile shows about 130,000 clones, around 84% of them singletons. Sequenced sample: PBMCs. All receptors come from a man aged 50 to 60 in good health and CMV-seronegative.

This clone appeared a single time. The chain combines TRBV11-2 with TRBJ1-4; the match to TRBD1 covers 10 bases. The CDR3 totals 17 residues. CDR1 and CDR2 from the germline V gene are SGHAT and FQNNGV. V trimming: 0 bases; J trimming: 8 bases; junction bases outside the gene matches: 9. The CDR3 loop is CASSLDGGWTGGEKLFF. In nucleotides, the CDR3 is TGTGCCAGCAGCTTAGATGGTGGTTGGACAGGGGGAGAAAAACTGTTTTTT.

The gene calls are TRBV7-8 and TRBJ2-1; 11 bases fit TRBD2. V was pared by 1 base and J by 7 bases, with 3 bases of the junction left unmatched. The CDR3 totals 15 residues. Germline CDR1 reads SGHVS; CDR2 reads FQNEAQ. Here the CDR3 reads CASSLVLAGDNEQFF. CDR3 nucleotides: TGTGCCAGCAGCTTAGTACTAGCGGGGGATAATGAGCAGTTCTTC.

V gene TRBV2 combines with J gene TRBJ1-5; perhaps TRBD1 as D (5 bases). Germline assignment: CDR1 SNHLY and CDR2 FYNNEI. This CDR3 is built from 14 residues. V lost 6 bases and J lost 2, with 11 bases in between. The CDR3 sequence: CASRRGGGNQPQHF. Here the CDR3 DNA reads TGTGCCAGCAGGCGGGGGGGAGGCAATCAGCCCCAGCATTTT.

The table lists this clone with a count of one. The rearrangement links TRBV18 to TRBJ1-5, with TRBD1 matching 9 bases. The CDR3 is 14 residues long. The germline V gene has CDR1 KGHSH and CDR2 LQKENI. Losses at the gene ends were 2 bases for V and 7 bases for J; bases not matched to a gene: 3. CDR3 in amino acids: CASSPTGGGQPQHF. The CDR3 DNA is TGTGCCAGCTCACCAACAGGGGGCGGACAGCCCCAGCATTTT.

The chain carries TRBV6-1 and TRBJ1-1, with D possibly matching TRBD1 (6 bases). V dropped 7 bases and J dropped 5 bases, with 11 bases sitting between them. Germline lookup yields CDR1 MNHNS and CDR2 SASEGT. The CDR3 length is 12 residues. The CDR3 here is CASTTGSTEAFF. CDR3 DNA sequence: TGTGCCAGCACCACAGGGAGTACTGAAGCTTTCTTT.

In its sample, this clone was seen once. The gene calls are TRBV7-2 and TRBJ1-3, with D tentatively TRBD1 (6 bases). The V gene lost 1 base and the J gene lost 2 bases, with 12 bases spanning the gap. The CDR3 runs to 16 residues. The germline gives CDR1 SGHTA, CDR2 FQGNSA. In DNA form, the CDR3 reads TGTGCCAGCAGCTTAGTTAATCCAGGGGCTGGAAACACCATATATTTT. Translation: CASSLVNPGAGNTIYF.

In this sample, this clone turned up once. V gene TRBV27 combines with J gene TRBJ2-7; 9 bases match TRBD1. J gave up 4 bases and V 9 bases, and 16 bases lay outside the gene matches. Looked up from germline, CDR1 is MNHEY and CDR2 is SMNVEV (reference sequence). The CDR3 contains 16 residues. CDR3 sequence: CASRGLTGGERYEQYF. CDR3 nucleotide sequence: TGTGCCAGTCGGGGGCTCACAGGGGGCGAACGGTACGAGCAGTACTTC.

The CDR3, as DNA: TGTGCCAGCAGCGTAGCTAGGGGCTATGGCTACACCTTC. It translates to CASSVARGYGYTF. The chain carries TRBV9 and TRBJ1-2, with D possibly being TRBD1 (5 bases). This CDR3 comprises 13 residues. Trimming took 0 bases from V and 4 from J, leaving 7 bases between them. Germline V gene lookup returns CDR1 SGDLS and CDR2 YYNGEE.

This clone was counted once. The chain links TRBV9 to TRBJ1-6; possible D gene TRBD1, 5 bases. CDR1 and CDR2 from the germline V gene are SGDLS and YYNGEE. V lost 3 bases and J lost 7, with 11 bases in between. This CDR3 is 14 amino acids long. CDR3 DNA sequence: TGTGCCAGCAGCGAGAACAGGCCCAATTCACCCCTCCACTTT. This translates into CASSENRPNSPLHF.

V gene TRBV30 combines with J gene TRBJ2-5, with D maybe TRBD1 (6 bases). The DNA end lines up better with TRBJ2-7; the J call may be wrong. Per germline, CDR1 GTSNPN and CDR2 SVGIG (reference sequence). CDR3 length: 13 residues. CDR3 coding DNA: TGTGCCTGCCGAACAGGGCCGTCCTACGAGCAGTACTTC. Translating gives CACRTGPSYEQYF.

This sequence joins TRBV14 and TRBJ2-4; D might be TRBD1 (6 bases). CDR3 length equals 14 residues. V lost 3 bases and J lost 4, with 10 bases in between. Looked up from germline, CDR1 is SGHDN and CDR2 is FVKESK. The CDR3 region is CASSQDSRKNIQYF. The CDR3 nucleotides are TGTGCCAGCAGCCAGGACAGCCGGAAAAACATTCAGTACTTC.

Only a few counts were recorded for this clone. The rearrangement uses TRBV2 and TRBJ2-7; the match to TRBD2 covers 8 bases. V trimming: 6 bases; J trimming: 2 bases; junction bases outside the gene matches: 9. This CDR3 is built from 15 residues. Germline assignment: CDR1 SNHLY and CDR2 FYNNEI. The CDR3 DNA reads as TGTGCCAGCAGGGGAACCAGCGGGGGCGCCTACGAGCAGTACTTC. Translated, it gives CASRGTSGGAYEQYF.

The chain combines TRBV6-1 with TRBJ2-5; no clear D. V dropped 7 bases and J dropped 4 bases, with 4 bases sitting between them. The CDR3 loop spans 10 amino acids. Germline loops: CDR1 MNHNS, CDR2 SASEGT. CDR3 bases: TGTGCCAGCATCCGAGAGACCCAGTACTTC. Translating it yields CASIRETQYF.

The chain combines TRBV1 with TRBJ2-1; the D segment call TRBD2 is taken from the table without a DNA check. TRBV1 is given as a pseudogene. The CDR3 totals 16 residues. The CDR3 spells CTSSDDSSSSYNEQFF. CDR3 in DNA: TGCACCAGCAGCGACGACTCCTCGAGCTCCTACAATGAGCAGTTCTTC.